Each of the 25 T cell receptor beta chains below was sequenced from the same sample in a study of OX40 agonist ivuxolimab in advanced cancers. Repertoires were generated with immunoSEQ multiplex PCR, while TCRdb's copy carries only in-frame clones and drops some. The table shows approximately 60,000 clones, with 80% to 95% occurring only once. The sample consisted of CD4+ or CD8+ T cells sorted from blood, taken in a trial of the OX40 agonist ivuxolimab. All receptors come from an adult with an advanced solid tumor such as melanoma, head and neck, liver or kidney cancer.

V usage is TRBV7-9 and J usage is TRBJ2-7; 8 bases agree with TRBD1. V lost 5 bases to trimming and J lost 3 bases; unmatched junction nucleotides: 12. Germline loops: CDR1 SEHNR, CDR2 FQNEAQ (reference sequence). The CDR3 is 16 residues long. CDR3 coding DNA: TGTGCCAGCAGCCCGGAATTGGACAGGGACCTCTACGAGCAGTACTTC. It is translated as CASSPELDRDLYEQYF.

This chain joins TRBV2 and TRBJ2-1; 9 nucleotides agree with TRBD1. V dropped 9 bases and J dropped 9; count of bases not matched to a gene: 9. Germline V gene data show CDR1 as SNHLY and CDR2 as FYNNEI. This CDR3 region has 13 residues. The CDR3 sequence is CASRDRVSIEQFF. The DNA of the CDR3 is TGTGCCAGTCGGGACAGGGTCTCCATTGAGCAGTTCTTC.

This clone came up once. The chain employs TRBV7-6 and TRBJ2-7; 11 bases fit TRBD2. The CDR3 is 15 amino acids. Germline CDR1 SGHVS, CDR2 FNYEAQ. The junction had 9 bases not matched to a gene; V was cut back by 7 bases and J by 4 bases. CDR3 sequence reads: CASTIAGGPRYEQYF. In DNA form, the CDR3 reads TGTGCCAGCACCATAGCGGGAGGGCCTCGGTACGAGCAGTACTTC.

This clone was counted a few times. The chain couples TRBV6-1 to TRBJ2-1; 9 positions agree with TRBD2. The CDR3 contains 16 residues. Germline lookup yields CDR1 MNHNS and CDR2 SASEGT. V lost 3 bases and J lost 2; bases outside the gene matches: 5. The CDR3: CASSEGAGGTYNEQFF. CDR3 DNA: TGTGCCAGCAGTGAGGGGGCGGGAGGGACCTACAATGAGCAGTTCTTC.

The CDR3 is CASTQAGEQYF. The CDR3 nucleotides are TGCGCCAGCACCCAGGCCGGCGAGCAGTACTTC. The rearrangement joins TRBV5-1 to TRBJ2-7; D not certain. Trimming cost V 6 bases and J 6 bases, with 10 bases left between them. Germline-derived CDR1 and CDR2 are SGHRS and YFSETQ. The CDR3 is 11 residues long.

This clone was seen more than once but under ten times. CDR3: CASSQDIAGGYNEQFF. The CDR3 nucleotides are TGCGCCAGCAGCCAAGATATAGCGGGAGGGTACAATGAGCAGTTCTTC. The chain employs TRBV4-3 and TRBJ2-1; 11 bases are a match to TRBD2. The CDR3 is 16 amino acids. Looked up from germline, CDR1 is LGHNA and CDR2 is YSLEER. Trimming removed 0 bases from V and 4 bases from J; junction bases left unmatched: 2.

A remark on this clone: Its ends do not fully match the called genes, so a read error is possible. CDR3 DNA: TGTGCCAGCAGCTTGGGTTCCGAAAACTACGAGCAGTACTTC. It encodes CASSLGSENYEQYF. This chain links TRBV5-1 with TRBJ2-7; D remains ambiguous. Germline assignment: CDR1 SGHRS and CDR2 YFSETQ. This CDR3 has 14 residues. The complete variable domain, with remaining parts taken from reference TRBV5-1 and TRBJ2-7, reads KAGVTQTPRYLIKTRGQQVTLSCSPISGHRSVSWYQQTPGQGLQFLFEYFSETQRNKGNFPGRFSGRQFSNSRSEMNVSTLELGDSALYLCASSLGSENYEQYFGPGTRLTVT.

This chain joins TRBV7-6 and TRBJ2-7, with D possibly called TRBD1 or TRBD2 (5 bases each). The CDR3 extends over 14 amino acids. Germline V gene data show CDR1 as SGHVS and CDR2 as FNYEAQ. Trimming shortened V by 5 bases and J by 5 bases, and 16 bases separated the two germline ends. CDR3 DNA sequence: TGTGCCAGCAGCCCCCACTGGGGACCCCACGAGCAGTACTTC. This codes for CASSPHWGPHEQYF.

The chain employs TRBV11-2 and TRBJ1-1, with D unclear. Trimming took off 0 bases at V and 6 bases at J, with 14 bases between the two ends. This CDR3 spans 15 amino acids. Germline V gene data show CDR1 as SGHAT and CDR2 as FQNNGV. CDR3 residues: CASSLEPLGRAEAFF. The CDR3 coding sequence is TGTGCCAGCAGCTTAGAGCCTTTGGGGAGGGCTGAAGCTTTCTTT.

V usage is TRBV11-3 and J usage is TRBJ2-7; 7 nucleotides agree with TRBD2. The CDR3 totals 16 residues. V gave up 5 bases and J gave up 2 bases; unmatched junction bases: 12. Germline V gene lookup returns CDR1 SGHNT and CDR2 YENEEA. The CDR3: CASSPYESGKTYEQYF. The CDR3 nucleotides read TGTGCCAGCAGCCCGTATGAGAGCGGGAAAACCTACGAGCAGTACTTC.

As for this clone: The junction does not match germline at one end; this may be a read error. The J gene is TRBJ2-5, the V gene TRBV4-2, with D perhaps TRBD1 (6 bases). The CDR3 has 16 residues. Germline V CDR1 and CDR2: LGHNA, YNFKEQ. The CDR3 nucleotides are TGTGCCAGCAGCCAATATGTTCGGGACAACCAAGAGGCCCAGTACTTC. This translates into CASSQYVRDNQEAQYF.

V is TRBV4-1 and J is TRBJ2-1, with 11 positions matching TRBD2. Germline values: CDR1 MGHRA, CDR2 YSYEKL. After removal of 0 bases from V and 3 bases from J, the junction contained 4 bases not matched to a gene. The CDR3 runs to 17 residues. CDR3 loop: CASSQEELAGDYNEQFF. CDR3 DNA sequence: TGCGCCAGCAGCCAAGAGGAACTAGCGGGAGACTACAATGAGCAGTTCTTC.

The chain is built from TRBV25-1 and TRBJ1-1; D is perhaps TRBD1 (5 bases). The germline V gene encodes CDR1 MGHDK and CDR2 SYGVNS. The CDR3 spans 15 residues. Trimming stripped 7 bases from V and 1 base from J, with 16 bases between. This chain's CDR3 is CASTPRGGTNTEAFF. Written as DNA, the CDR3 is TGTGCCAGCACCCCACGGGGGGGGACGAACACTGAAGCTTTCTTT.

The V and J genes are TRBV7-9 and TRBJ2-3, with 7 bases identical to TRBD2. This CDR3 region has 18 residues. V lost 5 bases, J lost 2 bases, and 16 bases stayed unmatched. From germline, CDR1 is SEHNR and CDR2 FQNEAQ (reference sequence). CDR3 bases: TGTGCCAGCAGCAATACGAACAGAGCGGGATTCTACACAGATACGCAGTATTTT. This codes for CASSNTNRAGFYTDTQYF. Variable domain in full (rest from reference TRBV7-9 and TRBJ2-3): DTGVSQNPRHKITKRGQNVTFRCDPISEHNRLYWYRQTLGQGPEFLTYFQNEAQLEKSRLLSDRFSAERPKGSFSTLEIQRTEQGDSAMYLCASSNTNRAGFYTDTQYFGPGTRLTVL.

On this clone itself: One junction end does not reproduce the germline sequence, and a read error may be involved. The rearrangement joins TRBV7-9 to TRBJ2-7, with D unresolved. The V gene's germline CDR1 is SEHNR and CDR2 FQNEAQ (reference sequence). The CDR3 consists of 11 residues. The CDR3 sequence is CASSHGYEQYF. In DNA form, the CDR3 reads TGCGCCAGCAGCCACGGCTACGAGCAGTACTTC.

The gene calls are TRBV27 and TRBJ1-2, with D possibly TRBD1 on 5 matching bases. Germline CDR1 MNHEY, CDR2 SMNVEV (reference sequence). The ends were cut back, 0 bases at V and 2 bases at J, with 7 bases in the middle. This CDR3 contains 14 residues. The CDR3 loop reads CASSLSPGNYGYTF. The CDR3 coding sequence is TGTGCCAGCAGTTTATCCCCAGGGAACTATGGCTACACCTTC.

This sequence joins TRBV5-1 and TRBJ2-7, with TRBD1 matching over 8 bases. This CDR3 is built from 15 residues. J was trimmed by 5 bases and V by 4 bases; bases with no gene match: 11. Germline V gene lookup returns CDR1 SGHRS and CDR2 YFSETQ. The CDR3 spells CASSTVSGGIDEQYF. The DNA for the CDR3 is TGCGCCAGCAGCACGGTCTCAGGGGGCATCGACGAGCAGTACTTC.

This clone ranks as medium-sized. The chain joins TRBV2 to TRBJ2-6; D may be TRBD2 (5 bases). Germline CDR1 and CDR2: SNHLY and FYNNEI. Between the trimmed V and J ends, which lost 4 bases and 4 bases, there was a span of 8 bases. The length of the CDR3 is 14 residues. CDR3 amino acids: CASSGGVGANVLTF. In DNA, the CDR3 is TGTGCCAGCAGTGGGGGAGTAGGGGCCAACGTCCTGACTTTC. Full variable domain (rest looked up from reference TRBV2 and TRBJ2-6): EPEVTQTPSHQVTQMGQEVILRCVPISNHLYFYWYRQILGQKVEFLVSFYNNEISEKSEIFDDQFSVERPDGSNFTLKIRSTKLEDSAMYFCASSGGVGANVLTFGAGSRLTVL.

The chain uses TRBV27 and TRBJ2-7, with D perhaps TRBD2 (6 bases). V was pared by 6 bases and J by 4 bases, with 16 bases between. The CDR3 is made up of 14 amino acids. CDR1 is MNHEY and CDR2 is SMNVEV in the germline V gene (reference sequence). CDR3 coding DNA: TGTGCCAGCAGCCTGGGGGACTTAATATACGAGCAGTACTTC. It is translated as CASSLGDLIYEQYF.

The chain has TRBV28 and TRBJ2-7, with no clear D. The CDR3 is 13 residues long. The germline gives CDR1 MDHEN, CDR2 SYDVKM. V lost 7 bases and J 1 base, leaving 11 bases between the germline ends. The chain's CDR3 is CASNKGNSYEQYF. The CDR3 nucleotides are TGTGCCAGCAACAAGGGAAATTCCTACGAGCAGTACTTC.

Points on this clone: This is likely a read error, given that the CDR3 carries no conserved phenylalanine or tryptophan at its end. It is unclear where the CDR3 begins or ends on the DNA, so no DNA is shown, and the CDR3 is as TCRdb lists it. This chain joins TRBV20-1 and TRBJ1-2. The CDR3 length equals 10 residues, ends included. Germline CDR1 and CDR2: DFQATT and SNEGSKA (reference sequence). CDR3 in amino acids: CSDMMAEEGL.

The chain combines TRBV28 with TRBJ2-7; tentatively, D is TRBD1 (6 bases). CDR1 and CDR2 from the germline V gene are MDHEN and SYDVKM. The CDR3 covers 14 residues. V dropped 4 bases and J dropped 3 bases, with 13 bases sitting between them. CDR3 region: CASSSAPGVYEQYF. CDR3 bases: TGTGCCAGCAGTTCCGCCCCAGGGGTCTACGAGCAGTACTTC.

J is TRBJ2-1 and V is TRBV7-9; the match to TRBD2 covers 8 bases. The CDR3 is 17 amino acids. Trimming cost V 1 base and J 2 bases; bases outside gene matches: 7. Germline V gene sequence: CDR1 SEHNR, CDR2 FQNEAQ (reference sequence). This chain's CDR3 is CASSLVRVSGTYNEQFF. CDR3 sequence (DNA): TGTGCCAGCAGCTTAGTCAGGGTTAGCGGGACCTACAATGAGCAGTTCTTC.

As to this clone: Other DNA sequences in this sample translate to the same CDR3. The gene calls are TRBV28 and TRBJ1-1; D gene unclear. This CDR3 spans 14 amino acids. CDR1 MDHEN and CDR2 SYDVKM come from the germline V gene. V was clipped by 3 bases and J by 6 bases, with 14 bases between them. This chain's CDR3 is CASSLSLVGAEAFF. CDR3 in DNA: TGTGCCAGCAGTTTGAGTTTGGTTGGCGCTGAAGCTTTCTTT.

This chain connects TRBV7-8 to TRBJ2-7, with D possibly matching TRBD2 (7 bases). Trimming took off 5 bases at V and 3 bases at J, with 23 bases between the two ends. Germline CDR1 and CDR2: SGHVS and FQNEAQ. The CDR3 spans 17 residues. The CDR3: CASSPILGGPLVYEQYF. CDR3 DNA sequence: TGTGCCAGCAGCCCCATCCTGGGGGGGCCCCTGGTCTACGAGCAGTACTTC. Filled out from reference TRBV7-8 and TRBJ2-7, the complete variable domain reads GAGVSQSPRYKVAKRGQDVALRCDPISGHVSLFWYQQALGQGPEFLTYFQNEAQLDKSGLPSDRFFAERPEGSVSTLKIQRTQQEDSAVYLCASSPILGGPLVYEQYFGPGTRLTVT.